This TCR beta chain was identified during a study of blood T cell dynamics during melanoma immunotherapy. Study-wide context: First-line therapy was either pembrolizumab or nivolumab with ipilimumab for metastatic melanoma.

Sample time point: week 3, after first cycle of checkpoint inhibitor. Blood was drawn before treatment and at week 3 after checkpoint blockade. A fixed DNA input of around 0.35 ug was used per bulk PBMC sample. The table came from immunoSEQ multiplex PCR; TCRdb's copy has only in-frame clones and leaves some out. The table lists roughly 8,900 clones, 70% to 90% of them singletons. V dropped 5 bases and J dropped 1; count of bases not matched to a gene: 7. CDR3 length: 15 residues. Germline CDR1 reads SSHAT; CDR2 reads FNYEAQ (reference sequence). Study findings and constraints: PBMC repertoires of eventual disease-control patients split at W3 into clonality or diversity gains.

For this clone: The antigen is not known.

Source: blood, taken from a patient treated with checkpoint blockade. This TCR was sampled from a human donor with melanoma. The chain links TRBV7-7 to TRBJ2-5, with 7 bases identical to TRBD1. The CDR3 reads CASSPRDSIQETQYF. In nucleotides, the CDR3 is TGTGCCAGCAGCCCCCGGGACAGCATCCAAGAGACCCAGTACTTC.